This T cell receptor beta chain was found in a study of coeliac disease. Regarding the study as a whole: Intraepithelial and lamina propria fractions were not highly pure. Control samples showed higher TRB and TRG clonality than intraepithelial and lamina propria samples in active celiac disease. Most TRB amino acid sequences occurred in only one sample.

A word on this clone: As yet, its antigen is unknown.

Trimming took 4 bases from V and 6 from J; bases not matched to a gene: 9. CDR1 and CDR2 (germline): SGHRS, YFSETQ. The CDR3 sequence is 15 residues long. The assay was immunoSEQ multiplex PCR, and TCRdb's table has in-frame clones only and misses some. This table holds about 5,400 clones, 50% to 70% found once. The origin of this receptor is a woman aged 25 to 39 with active celiac disease. The sample consisted of intraepithelial lymphocytes from the gut. The J gene is TRBJ2-1, the V gene TRBV5-1; 8 positions match TRBD2. The CDR3 DNA follows: TGCGCCAGCAGCCCGGGGGGGCCAGTCTCCAATGAGCAGTTCTTC. This sequence encodes CASSPGGPVSNEQFF.